This TCR beta chain originates from a study of cytomegalovirus exposure and HLA in healthy donors. Study-wide background: Of fewer than 450 genotyped donors, roughly 86% clustered with self-reported Caucasian donors.

This PCR relied on a set of 60 Vbeta primers and 13 Jbeta primers. TCRdb's table, derived via immunoSEQ multiplex PCR, lists solely in-frame clones and lacks some. The sample yields 100,000 to 150,000 clones, roughly 80% seen once. Findings and caveats of the study: When analyzed later, the rates of TCR association showed variation by HLA locus, with DRB1 the most and HLA-C the fewest.

This clone was counted only a few times. Its antigen is as yet unknown. V shed 0 bases and J shed 0 bases, with 6 bases lying between them. The germline CDR1 and CDR2 sequences are LGHNA and YNFKEQ. This CDR3 has 15 amino acids. The origin of this receptor is a young man in good health and CMV-seronegative. Sequencing input: PBMCs. V is TRBV4-2 and J is TRBJ1-5; no clear D gene. The CDR3, as DNA: TGTGCCAGCAGCCAAGACGGTGATAGCAATCAGCCCCAGCATTTT. Translating gives CASSQDGDSNQPQHF.